This TCR beta chain appears in the sequencing data of a study of vaccination and CD4 T cells after COVID-19. Study-level background: Two of the convalescents were Hispanic, and the group consisted of six males and four females.

Treatment reported: approximately nine-day PBMC culture with coronavirus spike peptide pools or control peptides (ViraFEST assay). After expanding antigen-specific T cells with peptide pools, ViraFEST sequenced their TCRs. The Oncomine TCR Beta short-read assay was applied to DNA of cultured CD4+ T cells. TCRdb used MiXCR to reprocess the PCR reads, holding one entry per CDR3 protein. The sample yields some 20,000 distinct CDR3 sequences, roughly 31% seen once. Notes on this clonotype: The antigen remains undetermined.

The CDR3 is 15 amino acids. The V end was cut by 5 bases, the J end by 5 bases, with 15 bases between. Germline loops: CDR1 MNHEY, CDR2 SMNVEV (reference sequence). V and J are TRBV27 and TRBJ2-2; D possibly uses TRBD1 or TRBD2 (6 bases each). Sample: cultured CD4+ T cells from blood. The sequence was obtained from a human donor with COVID-19. Written as DNA, the CDR3 is TGTGCCAGCAGTGACGGGGGCCTAGGGACCGGGGAGCTGTTTTTT. Its translation is CASSDGGLGTGELFF.